Listed below are T cell receptor beta chains from one sample, sequenced in a study of blood T cell repertoires in COVID-19. Clones were read by immunoSEQ multiplex PCR, and TCRdb kept only the in-frame ones, dropping some. The sample gives some 390,000 clones, approximately 89% of which show up once; approximately 2.4% is in the top ten. The sample was peripheral blood. The receptors derive from a woman in her fifties or sixties with COVID-19, enrolled during active disease. CDR3s include the opening cysteine and the closing phenylalanine or tryptophan. The D gene is left open where the match is weak. Where a row states a size, it is once, few, many or the class of an expanded clone; other rows omit it.

TRBJ1-6 | once | NA | TRBV28 | TGTGCCAGCAGCCACAGGAAAAGCTCCTATAATTCACCCCTCCACTTT | CASSHRKSSYNSPLHF
TRBJ1-5 | once | NA | TRBV27 | TGTGCCAGCAGTCCCTCATTGATCTATAGCAATCAGCCCCAGCATTTT | CASSPSLIYSNQPQHF
TRBJ1-2 | NA | TRBD1 | TRBV7-3 | TGTGCCAGCAGCTCGGGACAGGGGGAAGTTGGTGGCTACACCTTC | CASSSGQGEVGGYTF
TRBJ1-1 | NA | TRBD1 | TRBV5-6 | TGTGCCAGCAGCTTGGTGGGTGGACACAGGGGGAACACTGAAGCTTTCTTT | CASSLVGGHRGNTEAFF
TRBJ1-2 | NA | TRBD1 | TRBV6-5 | TGTGCCAGCAGCCTAGGGAAGACAGGGGTGGATGGCTACACCTTC | CASSLGKTGVDGYTF
TRBJ1-2 | few | TRBD1 | TRBV30 | TGTGCCTGGACCTTGACAGGGGGCTATATAGGCTACACCTTC | CAWTLTGGYIGYTF
TRBJ2-3 | NA | NA | TRBV14 | TGTGCCAGCAGCCGGAACAGGGCTGGAGGAGATACGCAGTATTTT | CASSRNRAGGDTQYF
TRBJ1-1 | NA | NA | TRBV11-3 | TGTGCCAGCAGCTTAGAGGGAACAGGGCTAGCTTTCTTT | CASSLEGTGLAFF
TRBJ1-1 | NA | NA | TRBV14 | TGTGCCAGCAGCCACCGCAAGTTGTCAGGGTCAATGAACACTGAAGCTTTCTTT | CASSHRKLSGSMNTEAFF
TRBJ2-3 | NA | NA | TRBV6-5 | TGTGCCAGCAGTCACGACAGGACCACAGATACGCAGTATTTT | CASSHDRTTDTQYF
TRBJ1-6 | NA | NA | TRBV2 | TGTGCCAGCAGTGAGGAGAGCTCCTATAATTCACCCCTCCACTTT | CASSEESSYNSPLHF
TRBJ2-1 | NA | NA | TRBV11-3 | TGTGCCAGCAGCCGACTAGGATCCTACAATGAGCAGTTCTTC | CASSRLGSYNEQFF
TRBJ2-7 | NA | NA | TRBV4-1 | TGCGCCAGCAGCCCCCATCTGGAGGAAAGCTACGAGCAGTACTTC | CASSPHLEESYEQYF
TRBJ1-1 | NA | NA | TRBV3-1/TRBV3-2 | TGTGCCAGCAGCCGACGGGGGGCGAGGTTGATCACTGAAGCTTTCTTT | CASSRRGARLITEAFF
TRBJ2-7 | NA | NA | TRBV18 | TGTGCCAGCTCACTAGGCCCTGTACAGGACACAGCGTACGAGCAGTACTTC | CASSLGPVQDTAYEQYF
TRBJ1-1 | NA | TRBD1 | TRBV28 | TGTGCCAGCAGTTTTAAGCCGGACAGGGAAGCTTTCTTT | CASSFKPDREAFF
TRBJ1-3 | NA | NA | TRBV5-1 | TGCGCCAGCAGCTTGGAGCCGTTGAGCTCTGGAAACACCATATATTTT | CASSLEPLSSGNTIYF
TRBJ2-7 | NA | NA | TRBV15 | TGTGCCACCAGCAGAGAATCGACAGGCTCCTACGAGCAGTACTTC | CATSRESTGSYEQYF
TRBJ1-1 | NA | TRBD1 | TRBV6-5 | TGTGCCAGCAGCCACAGGGGTTTCAACACTGAAGCTTTCTTT | CASSHRGFNTEAFF
TRBJ2-5 | NA | NA | TRBV3-1/TRBV3-2 | TGTGCCAGCAGCCAAGAAAGGGGGGGCTCCCAAGAGACCCAGTACTTC | CASSQERGGSQETQYF
TRBJ2-7 | NA | TRBD2 | TRBV4-2 | TGTGCCAGCAGCCGAATAGCGGGGGATGAGCAGTACTTC | CASSRIAGDEQYF
TRBJ1-1 | NA | TRBD1 | TRBV7-2 | TGTGCCAGCAGCGGAAACAGGGGAAACACTGAAGCTTTCTTT | CASSGNRGNTEAFF
TRBJ2-2 | NA | TRBD2 | TRBV19 | TGTGCCAGTACTGGAGAACGGGGGGGCCGGAACGGGGAGCTGTTTTTT | CASTGERGGRNGELFF
TRBJ1-1 | NA | NA | TRBV12-3/TRBV12-4 | TGTGCCAGCAGTTCGCAGGTGGACACTGAAGCTTTCTTT | CASSSQVDTEAFF
TRBJ1-5 | few | NA | TRBV6-1 | TGTGCCAGCAGTGAACAGGGGTACAATCAGCCCCAGCATTTT | CASSEQGYNQPQHF
TRBJ1-6 | NA | TRBD1 | TRBV4-1 | TGCGCCAGCAGCCAAGTGTTAATGGGACAGGGGGCGTCCTGGGGTTCACCCCTCCACTTT | CASSQVLMGQGASWGSPLHF
TRBJ2-3 | once | TRBD2 | TRBV5-1 | TGCGCCAGCAGCTTGCCTAGCGGGGGTACAGATACGCAGTATTTT | CASSLPSGGTDTQYF
TRBJ1-2 | NA | NA | TRBV4-1 | TGCGCCAGCAGCCAACAGGATAGGGTCTCGGGGGGCTACACCTTC | CASSQQDRVSGGYTF
TRBJ1-2 | NA | NA | TRBV3-1/TRBV3-2 | TGTGCCAGCAGCCCCCTCGGGGCGTACGGGAGCGGAAACTATGGCTACACCTTC | CASSPLGAYGSGNYGYTF
TRBJ2-7 | NA | NA | TRBV7-8 | TGTGCCAGCAGCTTAGATTTATCCAGTGACGAGCAGTACTTC | CASSLDLSSDEQYF
TRBJ1-6 | NA | NA | TRBV7-9 | TGTGCCAGCAGCCCGACAGTTAATTCACCCCTCCACTTT | CASSPTVNSPLHF
TRBJ2-3 | NA | NA | TRBV3-1/TRBV3-2 | TGTGCCAGCAGCCAACAGGGGACGGCAGAGCAGTATTTT | CASSQQGTAEQYF
TRBJ2-2 | NA | NA | TRBV5-1 | TGCGCCAGCAGCTTGGCCCATAGCCCCGGGGAGCTGTTTTTT | CASSLAHSPGELFF
TRBJ2-3 | NA | TRBD2 | TRBV11-3 | TGTGCCAGCAGCTTATCGAGCGGGGCTTCAAGCACAGATACGCAGTATTTT | CASSLSSGASSTDTQYF
TRBJ2-3 | NA | NA | TRBV9 | TGTGCCAGCAGCGCGACTAGCACAGATACGCAGTATTTT | CASSATSTDTQYF
TRBJ1-2 | NA | NA | TRBV28 | TGTGCCAGCAGTCTACACCGGGACACAAGACGGTATGGCTACACCTTC | CASSLHRDTRRYGYTF
TRBJ2-3 | NA | NA | TRBV7-9 | TGTGCCAGCAGCTTCTGGCGGCTCACAGATACGCAGTATTTT | CASSFWRLTDTQYF
TRBJ1-1 | NA | NA | TRBV5-1 | TGCGCCAGCAGTCAAACAGGGAGGGGCCTGAACACTGAAGCTTTCTTT | CASSQTGRGLNTEAFF
TRBJ1-1 | NA | NA | TRBV7-9 | TGTGCCAGCAGCTTCGGGGGTGGGAGCTTGAACACTGAAGCTTTCTTT | CASSFGGGSLNTEAFF
TRBJ2-1 | NA | NA | TRBV10-3 | TGTGCCATCATGATCGGGGGGCAGTCCTACAATGAGCAGTTCTTC | CAIMIGGQSYNEQFF
TRBJ2-7 | NA | NA | TRBV6-5 | TGTGCCAGCAGTCCCCTCGGCAGGGTCCACGAGCAGTACTTC | CASSPLGRVHEQYF
TRBJ1-6 | NA | NA | TRBV7-8 | TGTGCCAGCAGCCCCCGCGGCAGGGATTCACCCCTCCACTTT | CASSPRGRDSPLHF
TRBJ2-5 | NA | NA | TRBV5-4 | TGTGCCAGCAGCTTCAAGGGGCCGGAGACCCAGTACTTC | CASSFKGPETQYF
TRBJ1-4 | NA | NA | TRBV11-2 | TGTGCCAGCAGCTTAGCGCCAGGATCTGCAACTAATGAAAAACTGTTTTTT | CASSLAPGSATNEKLFF
TRBJ2-7 | NA | NA | TRBV7-2 | TGTGCCAGCAGCTTGCAGGGCCTTGGCTACGAGCAGTACTTC | CASSLQGLGYEQYF
TRBJ2-7 | NA | NA | TRBV3-1/TRBV3-2 | TGTGCCAGCAGCCAAGAGCGGATACTGTCCGAGCAGTACTTC | CASSQERILSEQYF
TRBJ2-2 | once | NA | TRBV7-8 | TGTGCCAGCAGCCTATGGCGGGCGAACACCGGGGAGCTGTTTTTT | CASSLWRANTGELFF
TRBJ1-1 | NA | NA | TRBV19 | TGTGCCAGTAGTATGGGGGGATCGGGCACTGAAGCTTTCTTT | CASSMGGSGTEAFF
TRBJ2-4 | NA | TRBD1 | TRBV18 | TGTGCCAGCTCACCGGGGGACAGGGGATATTACATTCAGTACTTC | CASSPGDRGYYIQYF
TRBJ2-5 | NA | NA | TRBV5-1 | TGCGCCAGCAGCTTGGAAAACGTCGGGACCCAGTACTTC | CASSLENVGTQYF